These T cell receptor beta chains were read from a single sample in a study of regulatory and conventional T cells in breast cancer. TCRdb analysed the PCR reads with MiXCR anew, one entry per CDR3 protein. The sample includes 9,500 to 11,000 distinct CDR3 sequences, about 35% of them seen just once. Specimen: conventional T cells from blood. Every receptor here comes from a male donor in good health. The CDR3 runs from the conserved cysteine through the conserved F or W. The D gene is left open where the match is weak. A row's size may be missing; if present it is once, few, many or a size class.

>TRBV19|-|-|TRBJ2-3
CACRKGITDTQYF
TGTGCCTGTAGAAAGGGGATCACAGATACGCAGTATTTT
>TRBV7-6|-|-|TRBJ1-4
CASSYRPNEKLFF
TGTGCCAGCAGTTACCGACCTAATGAAAAACTGTTTTTT
>TRBV7-2|-|once|TRBJ2-2
CASNRRGSNTGELFF
TGTGCCAGCAACCGCCGGGGCTCGAACACCGGGGAGCTGTTTTTT
>TRBV15|TRBD1|-|TRBJ2-7
CATSREGTGVGEQYF
TGTGCCACCAGCAGAGAAGGGACAGGGGTCGGGGAGCAGTACTTC
>TRBV28|-|medium-sized|TRBJ2-7
CASSFISTYEQYF
TGTGCCAGCAGTTTTATCTCCACCTACGAGCAGTACTTC
>TRBV5-1|-|few|TRBJ2-1
CASSRQTSYNEQFF
TGCGCCAGCAGCCGCCAGACCTCCTACAATGAGCAGTTCTTC
>TRBV30|-|few|TRBJ2-6
CAWRYSGANVLTF
TGTGCCTGGAGGTACTCTGGGGCCAACGTCCTGACTTTC
>TRBV7-9|-|-|TRBJ2-7
CASSFIYEQYF
TGTGCCAGCAGCTTCATCTACGAGCAGTACTTC
>TRBV7-9|TRBD2|few|TRBJ2-1
CASSRLAGNNEQFF
TGTGCCAGCAGTAGACTAGCGGGTAACAATGAGCAGTTCTTC
>TRBV12-3/TRBV12-4|-|-|TRBJ2-7
CASSRSPGYEQYF
TGTGCCAGCAGTCGAAGCCCCGGGTACGAGCAGTACTTC
>TRBV4-2|-|medium-sized|TRBJ1-2
CASSQGAGIHYGYTF
TGTGCCAGCAGCCAAGGCGCGGGGATTCACTATGGCTACACCTTC
>TRBV5-1|TRBD2|few|TRBJ2-7
CASSLGTSAEQYF
TGCGCCAGCAGCTTGGGGACTAGCGCCGAGCAGTACTTC
>TRBV5-1|TRBD1|few|TRBJ2-7
CASKETGNYEQYF
TGCGCCAGCAAGGAGACAGGGAACTACGAGCAGTACTTC
>TRBV4-2|TRBD2|-|TRBJ2-1
CASSQSGGWSEQFF
TGTGCCAGCAGCCAGAGCGGGGGATGGAGTGAGCAGTTCTTC
>TRBV4-3|-|-|TRBJ2-7
CASSQDIGGEQYF
TGCGCCAGCAGCCAAGATATAGGGGGGGAGCAGTACTTC
>TRBV28|-|-|TRBJ1-2
CASSLQSGYGYTF
TGTGCCAGCAGTCTCCAATCGGGCTATGGCTACACCTTC